The source of this T cell receptor (beta chain) is a study of response to subunit inactivated influenza vaccine. TCRdb reanalysed the RT-PCR reads using MiXCR and keeps one entry per CDR3 protein. The table shows roughly 500,000 distinct CDR3 sequences, with 20% to 25% occurring only once. This clonotype was recorded a few times. A further study also used this sample, focusing on T cells expressing NK-cell markers. This second study notes: As the method of synthesis, 5'RACE template switching with UMIs yielded TCR beta cDNA. Sorted CD3+CD56+NKG2C+, CD3+CD56+NKG2C- and CD3+CD56-NKG2C+ T cells supplied TCR beta repertoires. Seven of eight sequenced donors tested HCMV-seropositive; one tested seronegative. Dominant NKG2C+ clonotypes made up about 1.0-7.0% of CD8+ T cells in about six donors. One observes that, in several donors, these clonotypes were also the leading ones within the CD3+CD56-NKG2C+ fraction.

The receptor was isolated from a man aged 45 to 65 who received an inactivated influenza vaccine. The source was CD4+ T cells sorted from PBMCs, collected 11 to 12 days after vaccination.

This CDR3 is CASRGQGADGYTF. Here the CDR3 DNA reads TGTGCCAGCAGGGGACAGGGGGCTGATGGCTACACCTTC. The rearrangement joins TRBV12-3 or TRBV12-4 to TRBJ1-2; 12 nucleotides align to TRBD1. The CDR3 consists of 13 residues. The trim removed 6 bases at V and 6 bases at J, leaving 2 bases unmatched.